This is a list of T cell receptor beta chains from one sample in a study of blood T cells in healthy people across ages. TCRdb redid the calling of the 5' RACE reads with MiXCR, one entry per CDR3 protein. The sample gives about 730,000 distinct CDR3 sequences, roughly 47% of which show up once; 20% to 25% is in the top ten. What was sequenced was blood. The receptors come from a woman aged 60-75 years in good health. Both conserved end residues are part of each CDR3. D genes are given only for firm matches. Clone size is given for some rows only: seen once, a few or many times, or a class if the clone is expanded.

j_call v_call d_call clone_size cdr3_aa cdr3_nt
TRBJ2-5 TRBV27 TRBD2 - CASSRLAGVGGQETQYF TGTGCCAGCAGCCGACTAGCGGGAGTGGGGGGGCAAGAGACCCAGTACTTC
TRBJ2-7 TRBV12-3/TRBV12-4 TRBD1 few CASSFSAGTGTYEQYF TGTGCCAGCAGTTTCAGTGCCGGGACAGGGACCTACGAGCAGTACTTC
TRBJ2-7 TRBV20-1 TRBD2 few CSACSSGSLREQYF TGCAGTGCCTGCTCTAGCGGGAGCTTACGCGAGCAGTACTTC
TRBJ2-5 TRBV10-3 - - CAIIGFGGAHEETQYF TGTGCCATCATAGGGTTTGGGGGAGCTCACGAGGAGACCCAGTACTTC
TRBJ2-5 TRBV4-1 TRBD2 few CASSPTTASGGQETQYF TGCGCCAGCAGCCCCACTACGGCTAGCGGGGGCCAAGAGACCCAGTACTTC
TRBJ2-1 TRBV18 - - CASSPIAASSYNEQFF TGTGCCAGCTCTCCGATAGCGGCATCCTCCTACAATGAGCAGTTCTTC
TRBJ1-4 TRBV25-1 - few CASRGSEGEKLFF TGTGCCAGCAGGGGCAGTGAGGGGGAAAAACTGTTTTTT
TRBJ2-3 TRBV4-2 TRBD2 - CASSQDRGGADTQYF TGTGCCAGCAGCCAAGATCGGGGGGGCGCAGATACGCAGTATTTT
TRBJ2-3 TRBV24-1 TRBD1 once CATSGWTGSADTQYF TGTGCCACCAGTGGTTGGACAGGGTCGGCAGATACGCAGTATTTT
TRBJ1-2 TRBV5-5 TRBD1 few CASSSKRGTDYGYTF TGTGCCAGCAGCTCTAAGCGGGGGACAGACTATGGCTACACCTTC
TRBJ2-7 TRBV6-5 TRBD2 - CASSPPTSGRPGEQYF TGTGCCAGCAGCCCTCCGACTAGCGGGAGACCCGGTGAGCAGTACTTC
TRBJ1-2 TRBV7-2 TRBD1 few CASSYGDRGVYGYTF TGTGCCAGCAGCTACGGGGACAGGGGGGTCTATGGCTACACCTTC
TRBJ2-4 TRBV20-1 TRBD1 - CSAPGQAIKNIQYF TGCAGTGCTCCTGGACAGGCGATCAAAAACATTCAGTACTTC
TRBJ2-7 TRBV3-1 TRBD1 few CASSPTGTGDPYEQYF TGTGCCAGCAGCCCAACCGGGACAGGGGATCCCTACGAGCAGTACTTC
TRBJ2-4 TRBV6-5 TRBD1 few CASSQTGATAKNIQYF TGTGCCAGCAGCCAGACAGGGGCAACAGCCAAAAACATTCAGTACTTC
TRBJ2-7 TRBV20-1 TRBD1 few CSAGDSFSYEQYF TGCAGTGCCGGGGACAGCTTCTCCTACGAGCAGTACTTC
TRBJ2-5 TRBV7-7 TRBD1 - CASSSSGTGQGETQYF TGTGCCAGCAGCTCATCCGGGACAGGGCAAGGAGAGACCCAGTACTTC
TRBJ2-3 TRBV29-1 TRBD1 many CSVAPGVQGADTQYF TGCAGCGTCGCCCCAGGTGTCCAGGGGGCAGATACGCAGTATTTT
TRBJ2-1 TRBV4-1 TRBD2 - CASSQEVAGGPVGTYNEQFF TGCGCCAGCAGCCAAGAGGTGGCGGGGGGGCCGGTAGGGACCTACAATGAGCAGTTCTTC
TRBJ1-2 TRBV27 - - CASRQLGLNYGYTF TGTGCCAGCAGACAGCTCGGCCTCAACTATGGCTACACCTTC
TRBJ1-6 TRBV3-1 - - CASSHTGTLNSPLHF TGTGCCAGCAGCCATACCGGGACACTTAATTCACCCCTCCACTTT
TRBJ2-1 TRBV25-1 TRBD1 few CASSRTGDNYNEQFF TGTGCCAGCAGTCGGACAGGGGATAACTACAATGAGCAGTTCTTC
TRBJ1-4 TRBV25-1 - - CASSEGRGSNEKLFF TGTGCCAGCAGTGAAGGGAGGGGGTCTAATGAAAAACTGTTTTTT
TRBJ1-1 TRBV9 - once CASSVDHRAGYTEAFF TGTGCCAGCAGCGTAGACCACAGGGCAGGTTACACTGAAGCTTTCTTT
TRBJ1-2 TRBV4-3 - - CASSPGEDAYGYTF TGCGCCAGCAGCCCAGGGGAGGATGCTTATGGCTACACCTTC
TRBJ2-3 TRBV12-3/TRBV12-4 TRBD2 few CASSPTSGRAGADTQYF TGTGCCAGCAGCCCTACTAGCGGGAGGGCCGGGGCAGATACGCAGTATTTT
TRBJ1-4 TRBV7-9 TRBD1 - CASSLGRTGGDEKLFF TGTGCCAGCAGCTTAGGCCGGACAGGGGGCGATGAAAAACTGTTTTTT
TRBJ1-4 TRBV7-9 - few CASSLVDRTEKLFF TGTGCCAGCAGCTTAGTGGACCGGACAGAAAAACTGTTTTTT
TRBJ2-3 TRBV7-9 TRBD2 once CASSLKRGGDTQYF TGTGCCAGCAGCTTAAAGCGGGGCGGAGATACGCAGTATTTT
TRBJ2-5 TRBV7-2 - - CASSSQGYERYF TGTGCCAGCAGCTCGCAGGGGTACGAGCGGTACTTC
TRBJ2-7 TRBV20-1 TRBD1 - CSATAGTGSYEQYF TGCAGTGCTACCGCCGGGACAGGGAGTTACGAGCAGTACTTC
TRBJ1-6 TRBV14 TRBD1 few CASSQPGQGSSPLHF TGTGCCAGCAGCCAACCGGGACAGGGATCTTCACCCCTCCACTTT
TRBJ2-3 TRBV4-3 - - CASSQDGVRTDTQYF TGCGCCAGCAGCCAAGATGGGGTGAGGACAGATACGCAGTATTTT
TRBJ2-5 TRBV29-1 TRBD2 - CSAGTSGRAETQYF TGCAGCGCGGGGACTAGCGGGAGGGCAGAGACCCAGTACTTC
TRBJ2-5 TRBV7-2 TRBD2 many CASRNTGGETQYF TGTGCCAGCAGGAACACGGGAGGAGAGACCCAGTACTTC
TRBJ2-6 TRBV20-1 - few CSAPRESGANVLTF TGCAGTGCGCCCCGTGAGTCTGGGGCCAACGTCCTGACTTTC
TRBJ2-5 TRBV24-1 - - CATSGQGGRNEQYF TGTGCCACCAGTGGGCAGGGTGGTAGGAATGAGCAGTACTTC
TRBJ2-2 TRBV6-5 TRBD2 few CASSYSGGANTGELFF TGTGCCAGCAGTTACTCTGGGGGGGCGAACACCGGGGAGCTGTTTTTT
TRBJ1-1 TRBV6-5 - - CASSLQNRPYSRAFF TGTGCCAGCAGTCTTCAAAACCGACCTTATAGTAGAGCTTTCTTT
TRBJ2-3 TRBV9 - - CASKGGEGTDTQYF TGTGCCAGCAAGGGGGGGGAGGGTACAGATACGCAGTATTTT
TRBJ2-5 TRBV10-3 TRBD2 - CAISESSLAGRETQYF TGTGCCATCAGTGAGTCGAGCCTAGCGGGAAGGGAGACCCAGTACTTC
TRBJ1-3 TRBV11-2 - - CASSLRGFPGNTIYF TGTGCCAGCAGCTTAAGGGGGTTCCCTGGAAACACCATATATTTT
TRBJ2-7 TRBV6-6 TRBD2 - CASSPGTSSEQYF TGTGCCAGCTCCCCCGGGACTAGCAGCGAGCAGTACTTC
TRBJ2-3 TRBV20-1 - few CSARAWGVGTDTQYF TGCAGTGCTAGAGCTTGGGGTGTGGGCACAGATACGCAGTATTTT
TRBJ2-7 TRBV9 - many CASSSLGDEQYF TGTGCCAGCAGCTCATTAGGGGACGAGCAGTACTTC
TRBJ1-2 TRBV6-2/TRBV6-3 - few CASTSRTALRDGYTF TGTGCCAGCACTTCAAGGACAGCTTTAAGGGATGGCTACACCTTC
TRBJ2-2 TRBV4-1 TRBD2 - CASSQEHGGLAGETGELFF TGCGCCAGCAGCCAAGAACACGGGGGACTAGCGGGGGAAACCGGGGAGCTGTTTTTT
TRBJ2-2 TRBV5-1 TRBD1 - CASSFGQANTGELFF TGCGCCAGCAGCTTTGGACAGGCAAACACCGGGGAGCTGTTTTTT
TRBJ2-1 TRBV4-3 TRBD2 many CASSQERTLAGGRDNEQFF TGCGCCAGCAGCCAAGAACGAACTCTAGCGGGAGGAAGGGACAATGAGCAGTTCTTC
TRBJ1-2 TRBV28 - few CASSSNPDGTYGYTF TGTGCCAGCAGTTCTAACCCTGACGGGACCTATGGCTACACCTTC
TRBJ1-2 TRBV12-3/TRBV12-4 TRBD1 few CASRGQGAYGYTF TGTGCCAGCAGAGGACAGGGGGCCTATGGCTACACCTTC
TRBJ2-2 TRBV20-1 TRBD2 - CSASLAGGATGELFF TGCAGTGCTAGTCTAGCGGGGGGGGCCACCGGGGAGCTGTTTTTT
TRBJ2-3 TRBV6-2/TRBV6-3 - few CASRPSGDQADTQYF TGTGCCAGTCGACCCTCAGGGGATCAAGCAGATACGCAGTATTTT
TRBJ1-2 TRBV10-3 TRBD1 few CAISERAGGEYGYTF TGTGCCATCAGTGAGAGAGCAGGGGGAGAGTATGGCTACACCTTC